This TCR beta chain was captured in a study of Ad26.COV2.S vaccination and SARS-CoV-2 variants. Study summary: Among those in the COV1001 Ad26.COV2.S trial arm was the donor.

General study results and limits: Participants in the vaccine arm had higher spike-specific TCR breadth; placebo recipients had lower. CD8+ and CD4+ T cells specific for spike reportedly responded with substantial breadth after vaccination.

V dropped 5 bases and J dropped 2 bases, with 10 bases sitting between them. Germline assignment: CDR1 SGHNT and CDR2 YYREEE (reference sequence). CDR3 length: 14 residues. Sequencing used immunoSEQ multiplex PCR; TCRdb keeps in-frame clones, though not all of them. The sample holds about 350,000 clones, 85% to 90% seen once. Treatment denoted: some 19 received Ad26.COV2.S at low or high dose, single or two shots; 5 received placebo; per-sample allocation not given. Day 63 after the first vaccine or placebo injection was the time point for sampling. Comment on this clone: Its target is unknown.

This clonotype originated in a person between 18 and 65 years old who received the Ad26.COV2.S COVID-19 vaccine or a placebo. This chain connects TRBV5-4 to TRBJ2-2; maybe TRBD1 (5 bases). The material was peripheral blood, obtained in a trial of Ad26.COV2.S vaccine versus placebo. Here the CDR3 DNA reads TGTGCCAGCAGTAGACAGCTTAACACCGGGGAGCTGTTTTTT. Protein product: CASSRQLNTGELFF. The full variable domain, in which reference TRBV5-4 and TRBJ2-2 provide the parts outside the CDR3, is ETGVTQSPTHLIKTRGQQVTLRCSSQSGHNTVSWYQQALGQGPQFIFQYYREEENGRGNFPPRFSGLQFPNYSSELNVNALELDDSALYLCASSRQLNTGELFFGEGSRLTVL.